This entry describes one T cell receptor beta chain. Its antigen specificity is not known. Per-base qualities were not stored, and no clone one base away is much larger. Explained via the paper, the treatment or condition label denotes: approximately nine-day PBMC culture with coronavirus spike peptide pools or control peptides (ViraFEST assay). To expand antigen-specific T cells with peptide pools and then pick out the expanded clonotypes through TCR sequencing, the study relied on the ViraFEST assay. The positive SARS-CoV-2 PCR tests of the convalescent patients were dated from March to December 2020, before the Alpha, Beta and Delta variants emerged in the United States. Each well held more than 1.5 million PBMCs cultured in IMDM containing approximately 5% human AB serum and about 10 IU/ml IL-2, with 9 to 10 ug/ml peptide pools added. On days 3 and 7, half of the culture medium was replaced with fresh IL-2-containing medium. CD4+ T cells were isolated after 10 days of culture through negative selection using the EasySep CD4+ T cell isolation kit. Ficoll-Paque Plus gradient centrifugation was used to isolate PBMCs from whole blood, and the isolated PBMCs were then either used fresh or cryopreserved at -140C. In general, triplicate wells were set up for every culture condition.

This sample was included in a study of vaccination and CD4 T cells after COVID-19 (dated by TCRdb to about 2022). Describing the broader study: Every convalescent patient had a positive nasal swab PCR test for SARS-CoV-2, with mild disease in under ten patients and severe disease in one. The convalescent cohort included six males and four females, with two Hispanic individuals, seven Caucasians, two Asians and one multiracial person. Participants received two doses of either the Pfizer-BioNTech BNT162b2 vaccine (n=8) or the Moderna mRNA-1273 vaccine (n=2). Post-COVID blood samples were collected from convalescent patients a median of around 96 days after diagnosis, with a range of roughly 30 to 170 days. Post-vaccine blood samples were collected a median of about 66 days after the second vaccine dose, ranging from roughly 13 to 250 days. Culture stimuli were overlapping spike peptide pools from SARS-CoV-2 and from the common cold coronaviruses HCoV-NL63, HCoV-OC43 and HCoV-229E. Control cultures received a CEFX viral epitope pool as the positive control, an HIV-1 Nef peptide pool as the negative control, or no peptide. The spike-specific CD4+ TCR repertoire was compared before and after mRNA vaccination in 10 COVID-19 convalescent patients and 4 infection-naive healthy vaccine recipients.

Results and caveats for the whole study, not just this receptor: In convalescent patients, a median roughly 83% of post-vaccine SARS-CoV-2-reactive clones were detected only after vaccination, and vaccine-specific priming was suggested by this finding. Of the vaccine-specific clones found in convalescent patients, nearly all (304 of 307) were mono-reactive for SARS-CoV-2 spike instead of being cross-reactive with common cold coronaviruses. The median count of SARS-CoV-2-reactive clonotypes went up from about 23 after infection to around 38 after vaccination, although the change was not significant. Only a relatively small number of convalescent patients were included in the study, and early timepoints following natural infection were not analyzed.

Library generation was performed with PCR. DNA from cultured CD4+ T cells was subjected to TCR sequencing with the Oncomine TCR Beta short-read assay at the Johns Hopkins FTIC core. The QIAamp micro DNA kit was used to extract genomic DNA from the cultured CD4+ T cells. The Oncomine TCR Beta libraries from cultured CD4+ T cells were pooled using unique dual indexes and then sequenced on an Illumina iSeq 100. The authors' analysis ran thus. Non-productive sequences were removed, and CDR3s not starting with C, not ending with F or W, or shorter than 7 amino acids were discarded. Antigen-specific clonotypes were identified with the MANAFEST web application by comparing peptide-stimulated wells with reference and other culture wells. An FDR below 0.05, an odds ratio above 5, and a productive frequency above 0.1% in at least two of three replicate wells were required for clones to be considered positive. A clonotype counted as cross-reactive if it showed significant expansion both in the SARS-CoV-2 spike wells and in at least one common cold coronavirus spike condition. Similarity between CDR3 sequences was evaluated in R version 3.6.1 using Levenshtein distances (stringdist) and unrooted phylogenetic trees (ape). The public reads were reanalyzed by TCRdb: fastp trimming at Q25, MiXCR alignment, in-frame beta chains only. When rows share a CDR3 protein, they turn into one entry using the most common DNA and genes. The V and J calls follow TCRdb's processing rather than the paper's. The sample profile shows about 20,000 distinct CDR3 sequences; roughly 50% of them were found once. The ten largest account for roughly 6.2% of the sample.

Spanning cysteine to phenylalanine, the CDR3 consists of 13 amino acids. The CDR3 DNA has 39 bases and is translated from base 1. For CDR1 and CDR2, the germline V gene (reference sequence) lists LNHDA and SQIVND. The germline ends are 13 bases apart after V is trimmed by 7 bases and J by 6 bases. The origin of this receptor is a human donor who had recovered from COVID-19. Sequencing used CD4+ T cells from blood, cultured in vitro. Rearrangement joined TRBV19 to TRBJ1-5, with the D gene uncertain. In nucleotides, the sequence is TGTGCCAGTACCCCCGGTTGGGGTCAGCCCCAGCATTTT. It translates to CASTPGWGQPQHF.